This T cell receptor (beta chain) was captured by sequencing in a study of T cells in Graves' hyperthyroidism and ophthalmopathy. The ends were cut back, 5 bases at V and 4 bases at J, with 11 bases in the middle. Germline CDR1 is DFQATT and CDR2 is SNEGSKA (reference sequence). The CDR3 spans 12 residues. TCR beta CDR3 regions were amplified from RNA. The HTBI set primed first-round TCR CDR3 RT-PCR. TCRdb ran MiXCR on the multiplex PCR reads and lists one entry per CDR3 protein. The sample includes about 570,000 distinct CDR3 sequences, around 42% of them seen just once. For the diagnoses, clinical symptoms, serum thyroxine and TRAb, thyroid ultrasound and orbital computed tomography were used. Ten or more counts support this clonotype.

The chain has TRBV20-1 and TRBJ2-5; no firm D call. The source of this sequence is an adult woman with Graves' disease, either hyperthyroidism or ophthalmopathy (not recorded which). The source material was peripheral blood or thyroid tissue (not recorded which). The CDR3 sequence: CSAFTPGETQYF. Here the CDR3 DNA reads TGCAGTGCTTTCACCCCCGGAGAGACCCAGTACTTC.